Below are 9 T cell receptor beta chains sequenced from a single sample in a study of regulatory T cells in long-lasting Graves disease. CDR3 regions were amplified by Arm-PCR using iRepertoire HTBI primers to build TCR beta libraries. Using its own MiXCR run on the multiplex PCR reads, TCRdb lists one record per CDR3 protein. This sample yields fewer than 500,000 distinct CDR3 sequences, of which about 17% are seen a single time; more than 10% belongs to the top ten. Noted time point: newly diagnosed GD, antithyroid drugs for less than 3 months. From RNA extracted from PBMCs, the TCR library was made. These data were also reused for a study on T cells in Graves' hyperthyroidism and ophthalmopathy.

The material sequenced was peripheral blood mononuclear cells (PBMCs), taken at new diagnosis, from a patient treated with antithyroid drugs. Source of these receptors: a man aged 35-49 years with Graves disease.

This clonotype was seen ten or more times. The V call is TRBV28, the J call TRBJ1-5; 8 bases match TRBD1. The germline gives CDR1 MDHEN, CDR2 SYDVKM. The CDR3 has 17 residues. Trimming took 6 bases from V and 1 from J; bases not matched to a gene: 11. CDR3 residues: CASSTTRQGRSNQPQHF. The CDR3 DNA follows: TGTGCCAGCAGCACCACTCGACAGGGGAGGAGCAATCAGCCCCAGCATTTT.

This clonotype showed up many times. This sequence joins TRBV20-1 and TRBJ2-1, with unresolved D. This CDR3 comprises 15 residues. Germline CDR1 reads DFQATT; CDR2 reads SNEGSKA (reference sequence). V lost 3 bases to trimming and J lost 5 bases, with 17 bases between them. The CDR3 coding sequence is TGCAGTGCTAGGGATTCTCTCCATTCAAACAATGAGCAGTTCTTC. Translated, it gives CSARDSLHSNNEQFF.

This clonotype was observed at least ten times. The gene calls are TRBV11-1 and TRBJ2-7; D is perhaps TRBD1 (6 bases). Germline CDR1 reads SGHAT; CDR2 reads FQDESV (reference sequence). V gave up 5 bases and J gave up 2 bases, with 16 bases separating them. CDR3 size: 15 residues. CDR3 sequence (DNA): TGTGCCAGCAGCCGTCGCTCGGGACAAACCTACGAGCAGTACTTC. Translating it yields CASSRRSGQTYEQYF.

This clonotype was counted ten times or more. CDR3 sequence: CSARLARTYNEQFF. The CDR3 region has the DNA TGCAGTGCGAGACTAGCGAGGACCTACAATGAGCAGTTCTTC. V usage is TRBV20-1 and J usage is TRBJ2-1; TRBD2 agrees at 8 bases. The CDR3 is made up of 14 amino acids. The ends lost 6 bases at V and 2 bases at J; junction bases unmatched: 6. The germline V gene encodes CDR1 DFQATT and CDR2 SNEGSKA (reference sequence).

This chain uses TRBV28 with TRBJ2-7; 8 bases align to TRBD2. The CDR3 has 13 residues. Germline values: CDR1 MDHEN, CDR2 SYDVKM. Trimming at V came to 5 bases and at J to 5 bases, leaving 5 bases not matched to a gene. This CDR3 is CASSLAGKDEQYF. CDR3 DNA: TGTGCCAGCAGTCTAGCGGGTAAAGACGAGCAGTACTTC. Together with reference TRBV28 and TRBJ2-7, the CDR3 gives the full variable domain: DVKVTQSSRYLVKRTGEKVFLECVQDMDHENMFWYRQDPGLGLRLIYFSYDVKMKEKGDIPEGYSVSREKKERFSLILESASTNQTSMYLCASSLAGKDEQYFGPGTRLTVT.

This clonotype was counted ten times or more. CDR3: CASSLALTGGRFTDTQYF. The DNA for the CDR3 is TGTGCCAGCAGCTTGGCCCTGACAGGGGGACGGTTCACAGATACGCAGTATTTT. V is TRBV5-5 and J is TRBJ2-3; 9 bases align to TRBD1. Trimming took 0 bases from V and 2 from J; bases not matched to a gene: 10. Per the germline V gene, CDR1 is SGHKS and CDR2 is YYEKEE (reference sequence). The CDR3 loop spans 18 amino acids.

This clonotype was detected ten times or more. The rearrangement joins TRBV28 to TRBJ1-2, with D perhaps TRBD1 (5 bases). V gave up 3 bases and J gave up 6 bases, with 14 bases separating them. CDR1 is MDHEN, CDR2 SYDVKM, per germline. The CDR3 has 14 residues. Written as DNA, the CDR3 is TGTGCCAGCAGTTTTGGGATCGGGGCAGATGGCTACACCTTC. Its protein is CASSFGIGADGYTF.

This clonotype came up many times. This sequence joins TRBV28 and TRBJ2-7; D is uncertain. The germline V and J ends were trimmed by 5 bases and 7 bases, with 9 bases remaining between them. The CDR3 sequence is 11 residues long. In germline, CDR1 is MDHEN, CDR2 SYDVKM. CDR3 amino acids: CASSEHLEQYF. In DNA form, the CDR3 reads TGTGCCAGCAGTGAACATCTTGAGCAGTACTTC.

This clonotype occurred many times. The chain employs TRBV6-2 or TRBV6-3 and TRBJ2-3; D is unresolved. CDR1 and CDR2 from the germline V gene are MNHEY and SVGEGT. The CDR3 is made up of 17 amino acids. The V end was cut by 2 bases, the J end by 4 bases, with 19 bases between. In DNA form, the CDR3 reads TGTGCCAGCAGTTACGCCATTCCGGGTCCAGGAGCAGATACGCAGTATTTT. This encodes CASSYAIPGPGADTQYF.